One sample yielded the 3 T cell receptor beta chains listed below, sequenced in a study of cytomegalovirus exposure and HLA in healthy donors. PCR involved 60 Vbeta and 13 Jbeta primers. The repertoire was sequenced with immunoSEQ multiplex PCR; TCRdb's copy has only in-frame clones and lacks some. This sample yields some 130,000 clones, of which around 72% are seen a single time; roughly 1.8% belongs to the top ten. Sequenced sample: PBMCs. Source of these receptors: a woman aged 40 to 49 in good health and CMV-seronegative.

The chain employs TRBV6-5 and TRBJ1-4, with 7 bases fitting TRBD1. CDR1 is MNHEY and CDR2 is SVGAGI in the germline V gene. This CDR3 comprises 15 residues. The ends lost 6 bases at V and 2 bases at J; junction bases unmatched: 6. The CDR3: CASSHSGGTNEKLFF. The CDR3 DNA reads as TGTGCCAGCAGCCACTCAGGGGGTACTAATGAAAAACTGTTTTTT.

CDR3 residues: CSVEIGQGGETQYF. The CDR3 nucleotides read TGCAGCGTTGAAATCGGACAGGGCGGGGAGACCCAGTACTTC. The rearrangement joins TRBV29-1 to TRBJ2-5; 8 nucleotides agree with TRBD1. This CDR3 comprises 14 residues. CDR1 and CDR2 from the germline V gene are SQVTM and ANQGSEA. Trimming at V came to 2 bases and at J to 5 bases, leaving 7 bases not matched to a gene.

The chain uses TRBV28 and TRBJ1-6; 11 bases match TRBD1. The CDR3 has 14 residues. Germline CDR1 reads MDHEN; CDR2 reads SYDVKM. Unmatched junction bases numbered 1, after V lost 4 bases and J lost 8 bases. The CDR3 protein is CASSSGQGDSPLHF. The CDR3 nucleotides read TGTGCCAGCAGTTCGGGACAGGGGGATTCACCCCTCCACTTT.